This T cell receptor (beta chain) comes out of a study of T cell changes during pregnancy in multiple sclerosis. The method was immunoSEQ multiplex PCR; TCRdb's version includes in-frame clones alone and lacks a portion of them. The sample yields more than 95,000 clones, around 91% seen once. The V segment lost 6 bases and the J segment 3 bases; nucleotides outside the gene matches: 7. The germline V gene encodes CDR1 LNHDA and CDR2 SQIVND (reference sequence). The CDR3 runs 15 residues. The V call is TRBV19, the J call TRBJ2-7; 11 bases are a match to TRBD1. The sequencing here drew on peripheral blood, taken after pregnancy. The receptor was isolated from a female donor with multiple sclerosis, enrolled in a pregnancy study. The CDR3 DNA is TGTGCCAGTAGATCCTGGGGGACAGGGGGCTACGAGCAGTACTTC. Its translation is CASRSWGTGGYEQYF.